This T cell receptor beta chain was sequenced during a study of T cells in Graves' hyperthyroidism and ophthalmopathy. A note on this clonotype: Its antigen is unknown.

V shed 6 bases, J shed 7 bases, and the junction held 14 bases outside the gene matches. The CDR3 totals 16 residues. The germline V gene encodes CDR1 MNHEY and CDR2 SVGEGT. Amplified TCR beta CDR3 regions came from RNA transcripts. A first-round RT-PCR of the TCR CDR3 used the HTBI primer set. TCRdb processed the multiplex PCR reads anew with MiXCR; each CDR3 protein has one entry. The data hold hundreds of thousands of distinct CDR3 sequences, with around 21% observed a single time. Study observations and caveats: Ophthalmopathy was identified by the model a median about 6.8 months ahead of onset.

The receptor was derived from a man under 40 with Graves' ophthalmopathy. The sample consisted of blood. The V and J genes are TRBV6-2 or TRBV6-3 and TRBJ2-1, with TRBD1 matching 8 bases. The CDR3 loop reads CASRLSTGGPLNEQFF. The CDR3 DNA reads TGTGCCAGCAGGCTTTCTACAGGGGGACCTTTGAATGAGCAGTTCTTC.